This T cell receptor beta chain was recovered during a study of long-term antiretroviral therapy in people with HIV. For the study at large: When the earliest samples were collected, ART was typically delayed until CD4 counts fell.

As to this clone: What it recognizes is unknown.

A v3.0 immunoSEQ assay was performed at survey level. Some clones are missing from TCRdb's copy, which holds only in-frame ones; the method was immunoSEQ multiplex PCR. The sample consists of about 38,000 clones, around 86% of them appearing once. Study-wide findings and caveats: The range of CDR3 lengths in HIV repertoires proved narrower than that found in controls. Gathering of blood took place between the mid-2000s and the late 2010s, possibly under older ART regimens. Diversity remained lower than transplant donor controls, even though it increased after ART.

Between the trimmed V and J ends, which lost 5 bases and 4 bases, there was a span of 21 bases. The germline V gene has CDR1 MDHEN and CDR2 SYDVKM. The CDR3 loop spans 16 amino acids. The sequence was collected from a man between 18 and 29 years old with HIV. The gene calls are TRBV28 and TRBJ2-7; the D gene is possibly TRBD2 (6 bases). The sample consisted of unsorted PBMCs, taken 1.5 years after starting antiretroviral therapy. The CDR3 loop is CASSNLPPRGGYEQYF. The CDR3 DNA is TGTGCCAGCAGTAACCTACCCCCCCGGGGAGGTTACGAGCAGTACTTC.